Listed below are T cell receptor beta chains from one sample, sequenced in a study of OX40 agonist ivuxolimab in advanced cancers. The assay was immunoSEQ multiplex PCR, and TCRdb's table has in-frame clones only and misses some. Among 60,000 to 80,000 clones listed, 80% to 90% were seen once. The specimen comprised CD4+ or CD8+ T cells sorted from blood, sampled in a trial of the OX40 agonist ivuxolimab. The receptor source for this set is an adult with an advanced solid tumor such as melanoma, head and neck, liver or kidney cancer. The CDR3 runs from the conserved cysteine through the conserved F or W. The order of the fields is J gene, V gene, clone size, D gene, CDR3 DNA, CDR3 protein. The D gene is left open where the match is weak. The size of a clone is reported for some rows only, either as once, few or many, or as a class for expanded clones.

TRBJ2-3	TRBV9	-	-	TGTGCCAGCAGCGTAGAGCCCACAGATACGCAGTATTTT	CASSVEPTDTQYF
TRBJ1-1	TRBV6-6	-	-	TGTGCCAGCAGTTACCCCTCGACAGTTCTGGACACTGAAGCTTTCTTT	CASSYPSTVLDTEAFF
TRBJ1-2	TRBV7-3	-	-	TGTGCCAGCAGCTCGACGGCCCAAAGTCATGGCTACACCTTC	CASSSTAQSHGYTF
TRBJ1-5	TRBV18	-	-	TGTGCCAGCTCCCTTACAGGCAATCAGCCCCAGCATTTT	CASSLTGNQPQHF
TRBJ2-3	TRBV27	few	-	TGTGCCAGCAGCCTCTACCACGTGGGGGCAAGAGGTACAGATACGCAGTATTTT	CASSLYHVGARGTDTQYF
TRBJ2-1	TRBV11-2	-	-	TGTGCCAGCAGCTTAGAGGGTGGGGGTGAGCAGTTCTTC	CASSLEGGGEQFF
TRBJ1-2	TRBV19	-	-	TGTGCCAGTAGGGCGGGGAGGGGTCACTATGGCTACACCTTC	CASRAGRGHYGYTF
TRBJ1-1	TRBV5-4	-	-	TGTGCCAGCATTATCGAGGGGACGAACACTGAAGCTTTCTTT	CASIIEGTNTEAFF
TRBJ2-2	TRBV4-1	-	TRBD1	TGCGCCAGCAGCCAGGCCGGGACAGGGAACACCGGGGAGCTGTTTTTT	CASSQAGTGNTGELFF
TRBJ1-5	TRBV19	-	-	TGTGCCAGTCAACTGAACAGGGTTAACAATCAGCCCCAGCATTTT	CASQLNRVNNQPQHF
TRBJ1-2	TRBV2	-	-	TGTGCCAGCAGCCTAGGGGCAGCCGATGGCTACACCTTC	CASSLGAADGYTF
TRBJ1-2	TRBV20-1	-	-	TGCAGTGCTAGATCTACGTATGGCTACACCTTC	CSARSTYGYTF
TRBJ1-2	TRBV27	-	-	TGTGCCAGCAGTACCACAGGCAAAGGCCTGGGGGGTTATGGCTACACCTTC	CASSTTGKGLGGYGYTF
TRBJ1-1	TRBV6-5	-	-	TGTGCCAGCATCAACACGCGGAACACTGAAGCTTTCTTT	CASINTRNTEAFF
TRBJ1-1	TRBV7-8	-	-	TGTGCCAGCAGCTTCCCGTCAGCCCTCCCGAACACTGAAGCTTTCTTT	CASSFPSALPNTEAFF
TRBJ1-2	TRBV18	-	TRBD1	TGTGCCAGCTCACCGGACACAGGGGGCTATGGCTACACCTTC	CASSPDTGGYGYTF
TRBJ2-7	TRBV6-6	-	TRBD2	TGTGCCAGCACCAAAGGGCGGGGGGGCGTCTACGAGCAGTACTTC	CASTKGRGGVYEQYF
TRBJ1-6	TRBV14	-	TRBD1	TGTGCCAGCAGCCTATGGACAGGGGGCAATTCACCCCTCCACTTT	CASSLWTGGNSPLHF
TRBJ1-4	TRBV29-1	-	-	TGCAGCGCGACAGTTAATAATGAAAAACTGTTTTTT	CSATVNNEKLFF
TRBJ2-7	TRBV28	-	-	TGTGCCAGCGGGGGGTACGAGCAGTACTTC	CASGGYEQYF
TRBJ1-5	TRBV6-5	few	TRBD1	TGTGCCAGTAAAGGGACAGTCAATCAGCCCCAGCATTTT	CASKGTVNQPQHF
TRBJ1-6	TRBV11-3	-	-	TGTGCCAGCAGCTTGAACTCAAATTCACCCCTCCACTTT	CASSLNSNSPLHF
TRBJ2-1	TRBV4-2	-	-	TGTGCCAGCAGCCAAAGGGACACCTACAATGAGCAGTTCTTC	CASSQRDTYNEQFF
TRBJ1-3	TRBV12-5	-	-	TGTGCTAGTGGACAGGGTACTGGAAACACCATATATTTT	CASGQGTGNTIYF
TRBJ1-5	TRBV6-1	-	-	TGTGCCAGCAGTGAAACTACCACAGGGCGACAGCCCCAGCATTTT	CASSETTTGRQPQHF
TRBJ2-2	TRBV2	-	TRBD1	TGTGCCAGCAGCGGACAGGGGTTCACCGGGGAGCTGTTTTTT	CASSGQGFTGELFF
TRBJ1-2	TRBV23-1	few	TRBD1	TGCGCCAGCAGTCCATACAGGGGTTTTAACTATGGCTACACCTTC	CASSPYRGFNYGYTF
TRBJ1-1	TRBV7-3	-	-	TGTGCCAGCAGCTTAGGATCAGGTTTGAACACTGAAGCTTTCTTT	CASSLGSGLNTEAFF
TRBJ2-5	TRBV18	-	TRBD1	TGTGCCAGCTCACCAGGCCAGGGGGCGGCAGAGACCCAGTACTTC	CASSPGQGAAETQYF
TRBJ1-5	TRBV7-8	few	-	TGTGCCAGCAGCCAGGAGGGCCGGCCCCAGCATTTT	CASSQEGRPQHF
TRBJ1-1	TRBV19	-	-	TGTGCCAGTAGTATAGTGACGGACACTGAAGCTTTCTTT	CASSIVTDTEAFF
TRBJ1-4	TRBV15	-	TRBD1	TGTGCCACCAGCAGAGATGGCACCGGGACAGGGGTAATTGAAAAACTGTTTTTT	CATSRDGTGTGVIEKLFF
TRBJ1-2	TRBV7-2	-	-	TGTGCCAGCAGCTTAAACAGGGCCCGGGAAGAAGGCTACACCTTC	CASSLNRAREEGYTF
TRBJ2-2	TRBV2	-	-	TGTGCCAGCTGGGGGGAATCCAACACCGGGGAGCTGTTTTTT	CASWGESNTGELFF
TRBJ2-1	TRBV18	-	TRBD2	TGTGCCAGCTCACCCCAGGGACTAGCGGGGGTCATGGATGAGCAGTTCTTC	CASSPQGLAGVMDEQFF